A selection of T cell receptor beta chains follows, all from one sample in a study of blood T cell repertoires in COVID-19. Produced via immunoSEQ multiplex PCR; TCRdb's table is partial and in-frame only. Found here are around 58,000 clones, approximately 82% of them singletons; the top ten hold roughly 5%. Sequencing was carried out using peripheral blood. These receptors came from a human donor in a cohort sampled during active COVID-19. Both conserved end residues are part of each CDR3.

v_call cdr3_aa
TRBV24-1 CATGSGSTDTQYF
TRBV5-4 CASSLSVRDTYEAFF
TRBV19 CASGPGHAYGYTF
TRBV6-4 CASSDSPGQGSDEQFF
TRBV12-5 CASGSPTGTSGEQYF
TRBV6-2/TRBV6-3 CASSRTGKREQFF
TRBV29-1 CSARAGLNSPLHF
TRBV28 CASRKGGSYNEQFF
TRBV5-1 CASSLVSLPPGEQYF
TRBV3-1/TRBV3-2 CASSSRTTDSPLHF
TRBV4-3 CASSLRDKTGELFF
TRBV21-1 CASGQGCNQPQHF
TRBV3-1/TRBV3-2 CASSQRQGTPYEQYF
TRBV24-1 CAASPRIGGYTF
TRBV4-1 CASSQVYTAGNTIYF
TRBV5-6 CARPDPVEGGYTF
TRBV15 CATRAGQGLSGANVLTF
TRBV5-4 CASSFGTSGGAYNEQFF
TRBV5-1 CASSLSRGTGTEKLFF
TRBV7-2 CASSLRAGGPSYNEQFF
TRBV6-1 CASSDGWYSGNTIYF
TRBV5-1 CASSENRDRNTEAFF
TRBV5-1 CASSLPDRSRETQYF
TRBV6-4 CASSDASSGGTDTQYF
TRBV9 CASSPGVEDTQYF
TRBV6-2/TRBV6-3 CASSYRGTQNTGELFF
TRBV7-2 CASSPGQGYYEQYF
TRBV6-1 CASSERSEGVHTIYF
TRBV6-2/TRBV6-3 CASSFMGGGASNEQFF
TRBV6-5 CASTRNLGGVETQYF
TRBV9 CASSLSPLETQYF
TRBV11-1 CASSPGQGMADTQYF
TRBV27 CASSFDRIHEQYF
TRBV2 CASRRWDSATYGYTF
TRBV3-1/TRBV3-2 CASSQTGALSGNTIYF